These 10 T cell receptor beta chains originate from one sample sequenced in a study of Graves' ophthalmopathy and Graves' hyperthyroidism (dated by TCRdb to the late 2010s). Sequencing relied on an Illumina HiSeq 2000. TCR beta CDR3 regions were amplified from RNA transcripts for repertoire sequencing. The first round of RT-PCR was done with HTBI primers and the Qiagen OneStep RT-PCR kit, and was followed by a second round of multiplex PCR, then size selection and purification. Through fastp at Q25 and MiXCR, TCRdb rebuilt clones from the public reads, retaining in-frame beta chains. Each CDR3 protein gets just one entry, which takes the most common genes and DNA from the rows behind it. In all, the sample holds over a million distinct CDR3 sequences, and less than 45% of those were seen once. The ten top clones hold around 10% of the sample. Sequencing input: peripheral blood or thyroid tissue (not recorded which). The source is an adult man with Graves' hyperthyroidism.

As regards this clonotype: A read error may be the cause here, since a much bigger clone is one base away. This chain uses TRBV19 with TRBJ1-6; 8 bases are shared with TRBD1. CDR3 size: 16 residues. In germline, CDR1 is LNHDA, CDR2 SQIVND (reference sequence). Here the CDR3 reads CTSSVDSGQGNSPLHF. The CDR3, as DNA: TGTACCAGCAGCGTAGACAGCGGACAGGGAAATTCACCCCTCCACTTT.

This chain connects TRBV12-3 or TRBV12-4 to TRBJ1-2; D is ambiguous. V lost 3 bases and J lost 4, with 18 bases in between. CDR3 length: 16 amino acids. The DNA for the CDR3 is TGTGCCAGCAGTTTGAAGGACCGCGGAGGGATCTATGGCTACACCTTC. Translation gives CASSLKDRGGIYGYTF.

This clonotype was recorded once. The rearrangement joins TRBV20-1 to TRBJ1-1, with D maybe TRBD1 (5 bases). The CDR3 runs 15 residues. CDR1 and CDR2 (germline): DFQATT, SNEGSKA (reference sequence). The ends were cut back, 0 bases at V and 4 bases at J, with 15 bases in the middle. CDR3: CSAREYKGFGTEAFF. The CDR3, as DNA: TGCAGTGCTAGAGAGTATAAGGGGTTCGGCACTGAAGCTTTCTTT.

In its sample, this clonotype was seen a few times. The chain links TRBV29-1 to TRBJ2-7, with a tentative D call TRBD1 (6 bases). The CDR3 spans 17 residues. Germline V gene lookup returns CDR1 SQVTM and CDR2 ANQGSEA. V gave up 4 bases and J gave up 0 bases, with 22 bases separating them. The CDR3 DNA reads TGCAGCGTTGTCTACAGGGTCCAGCCGCGAGGCTCCTACGAGCAGTACTTC. Translating gives CSVVYRVQPRGSYEQYF.

This chain joins TRBV6-2 or TRBV6-3 and TRBJ2-7; D gene unclear. This CDR3 spans 14 amino acids. Trimming removed 5 bases at V and 7 bases at J, with 18 bases between. Germline V gene data show CDR1 as MNHEY and CDR2 as SVGEGT. DNA for the CDR3: TGTGCCAGCAGTATGCCCAGTAGGATACGAGAGCAGTACTTC. The encoded protein is CASSMPSRIREQYF.

This clonotype was seen ten or more times. The V call is TRBV7-2, the J call TRBJ2-5, with 9 bases aligning to TRBD1. J was trimmed by 2 bases and V by 1 base; bases with no gene match: 8. Looked up from germline, CDR1 is SGHTA and CDR2 is FQGNSA. The CDR3 contains 17 residues. The CDR3 protein is CASSLVNFGQGQETQYF. As DNA, the CDR3 is TGTGCCAGCAGCTTAGTAAATTTCGGACAGGGGCAAGAGACCCAGTACTTC. The variable domain in full, with the rest retrieved from reference TRBV7-2 and TRBJ2-5, is GAGVSQSPSNKVTEKGKDVELRCDPISGHTALYWYRQSLGQGLEFLIYFQGNSAPDKSGLPSDRFSAERTGGSVSTLTIQRTQQEDSAVYLCASSLVNFGQGQETQYFGPGTRLLVL.

This clonotype was counted a few times. The V gene is TRBV5-6, the J gene TRBJ2-7, with TRBD2 as a possible D gene (6 bases). Germline lookup yields CDR1 SGHDT and CDR2 YYEEEE. V was trimmed by 2 bases and J by 3 bases, leaving 12 bases between them. The CDR3 has 14 residues. CDR3 in DNA: TGTGCCAGCAGCTTCGGTCGGGAGCTCTACGAGCAGTACTTC. Its protein is CASSFGRELYEQYF. Full variable domain (missing parts from reference TRBV5-6 and TRBJ2-7): DAGVTQSPTHLIKTRGQQVTLRCSPKSGHDTVSWYQQALGQGPQFIFQYYEEEERQRGNFPDRFSGHQFPNYSSELNVNALLLGDSALYLCASSFGRELYEQYFGPGTRLTVT.

In its sample, this clonotype was seen many times. CDR3 sequence (DNA): TGTGCCAGCAGCTTAGATATGCAGCCCCAGCATTTT. Translation: CASSLDMQPQHF. V gene TRBV7-2 combines with J gene TRBJ1-5; D unresolved. Trimming took 1 base from V and 7 from J, leaving 5 bases between them. This CDR3 is 12 amino acids long. Germline V gene data show CDR1 as SGHTA and CDR2 as FQGNSA.

This clonotype was detected many times. The chain has TRBV24-1 and TRBJ2-5, with D possibly matching TRBD1 (6 bases). This CDR3 is built from 16 residues. V shed 2 bases and J shed 7 bases, with 19 bases lying between them. The germline V gene has CDR1 KGHDR and CDR2 SFDVKD. In nucleotides, the CDR3 is TGTGCCACCAGTGATTCAGGGCAGGGGACCAGTGGGACCCAGTACTTC. It is translated as CATSDSGQGTSGTQYF.

This clonotype has a count of ten or more. The chain has TRBV12-3 or TRBV12-4 and TRBJ1-1; no clear D. The CDR3 length is 13 residues. Deletions cut 7 bases from V and 7 bases from J, with 16 bases between. CDR3 bases: TGTGCCAGCAATCTGTTCGGGTATGATGAAGCTTTCTTT. Encoded protein: CASNLFGYDEAFF.